This passage covers 16 T cell receptor beta chains from one sample sequenced in a study of vaccination effects on CD4 cells after COVID-19. Their antigens are not known. Generated by immunoSEQ multiplex PCR, the TCRdb table keeps only in-frame clones and is missing some. The table lists some 74,000 clones, approximately 82% of them singletons, with 0.95% to 1.5% in the top ten. In the ViraFEST assay, antigen-specific CD4+ clonotypes were identified by expansion after peptide-pool stimulation. Upon completion of about ten days in culture, CD4+ T cells were isolated. Participants received two doses of either the BNT162b2 or mRNA-1273 vaccine. This specimen was CD4+ T cells from PBMCs cultured with HCoV-229E spike peptides, taken after COVID-19 vaccination. The receptors originated from a human donor who received a COVID-19 vaccine.

As DNA, the CDR3 is TGTGCCAGCAGTTACGCGTCTCCGGGGGCCTGGACCTACTATGGCTACACCTTC. This sequence encodes CASSYASPGAWTYYGYTF. The chain recombines TRBV6-2 or TRBV6-3 with TRBJ1-2, with D possibly matching TRBD1 (6 bases). The length of the CDR3 is 18 residues. V was clipped by 2 bases and J by 3 bases, with 22 bases between them. Looked up from germline, CDR1 is MNHEY and CDR2 is SVGEGT.

This clone was recorded a few times. The V and J genes are TRBV7-9 and TRBJ1-4; TRBD1 matches 8 bases. In germline, CDR1 is SEHNR, CDR2 FQNEAQ (reference sequence). This CDR3 spans 19 amino acids. With V trimmed by 0 bases and J by 2 bases, 11 bases remained unmatched. In DNA form, the CDR3 reads TGTGCCAGCAGCTTAGCGCGGGGGGCAGGGGGCATGACTAATGAAAAACTGTTTTTT. As protein: CASSLARGAGGMTNEKLFF. Combining the CDR3 with reference TRBV7-9 and TRBJ1-4 gives the whole variable domain DTGVSQNPRHKITKRGQNVTFRCDPISEHNRLYWYRQTLGQGPEFLTYFQNEAQLEKSRLLSDRFSAERPKGSFSTLEIQRTEQGDSAMYLCASSLARGAGGMTNEKLFFGSGTQLSVL.

The J gene is TRBJ2-5, the V gene TRBV6-2 or TRBV6-3; 8 bases match TRBD2. The CDR3 is 16 residues long. CDR1 and CDR2 (germline): MNHEY, SVGEGT. V lost 5 bases to trimming and J lost 7 bases; unmatched junction nucleotides: 15. The CDR3 DNA sequence: TGTGCCAGCAGTCCGGCCGTCGGGGGGGCGGGAGGGACCCAGTACTTC. As protein: CASSPAVGGAGGTQYF.

This rearrangement joins TRBV10-3 to TRBJ2-3; D is perhaps TRBD1 or TRBD2 (5 bases each). This CDR3 spans 13 amino acids. V lost 10 bases and J lost 4, with 15 bases in between. The V gene's germline CDR1 is ENHRY and CDR2 SYGVKD. Written as DNA, the CDR3 is TGTGCCACCGCCCCAGGGAGCGCAGATACGCAGTATTTT. Encoded protein: CATAPGSADTQYF.

The table lists this clone with a few counts. V and J are TRBV9 and TRBJ1-3; D remains ambiguous. The length of the CDR3 is 13 residues. Germline V lookup: CDR1 SGDLS, CDR2 YYNGEE. V was trimmed by 0 bases and J by 3 bases, leaving 4 bases between them. CDR3 nucleotide sequence: TGTGCCAGCAGCGTAGGTCTTGGAAACACCATATATTTT. Translated: CASSVGLGNTIYF.

This chain links TRBV4-2 with TRBJ1-3, with a weak D call TRBD1 (5 bases). There are 17 residues in the CDR3. V shed 0 bases and J shed 0 bases, with 12 bases lying between them. Germline CDR1 LGHNA, CDR2 YNFKEQ. The CDR3 region is CASSQEGRGYSGNTIYF. CDR3 sequence (DNA): TGTGCCAGCAGCCAAGAAGGTAGGGGCTACTCTGGAAACACCATATATTTT.

CDR3 nucleotides: TGTGCCAGCAGCTTAAGAGGGGGGCCCTACGAGCAGTACGTC. Translating gives CASSLRGGPYEQYV. The chain links TRBV7-2 to TRBJ2-7; D possibly matches TRBD1 or TRBD2 (6 bases each). Germline values: CDR1 SGHTA, CDR2 FQGNSA. CDR3 length: 14 residues. V lost 2 bases and J lost 2, with 10 bases in between.

The V and J genes are TRBV24-1 and TRBJ2-3; no reliable D call. Trimming cost V 4 bases and J 5 bases, with 9 bases left between them. This CDR3 has 13 amino acids. Germline loops: CDR1 KGHDR, CDR2 SFDVKD. The chain's CDR3 is CATSDRRIDTQYF. In DNA form, the CDR3 reads TGTGCCACCAGTGACAGGAGAATAGATACGCAGTATTTT.

This chain links TRBV11-2 with TRBJ2-5, with 7 bases identical to TRBD1. Looked up from germline, CDR1 is SGHAT and CDR2 is FQNNGV. Trimming took 5 bases from V and 1 from J; bases not matched to a gene: 7. The CDR3 extends over 15 amino acids. CDR3 residues: CASSPVTGFQETQYF. The CDR3 bases are TGTGCCAGCAGCCCCGTGACAGGGTTCCAAGAGACCCAGTACTTC.

The V gene is TRBV5-1, the J gene TRBJ2-2; 9 bases line up with TRBD2. This CDR3 has 15 amino acids. Per germline, CDR1 SGHRS and CDR2 YFSETQ. V shed 1 base and J 4 bases; nucleotides not matched to a gene: 2. This CDR3 reads CASSLPLAGTGELFF. The CDR3 DNA is TGCGCCAGCAGCTTGCCACTAGCGGGCACCGGGGAGCTGTTTTTT.

The J gene is TRBJ2-1, the V gene TRBV11-2; 8 bases align to TRBD1. This CDR3 spans 17 amino acids. Germline V gene lookup returns CDR1 SGHAT and CDR2 FQNNGV. J lost 9 bases, V lost 5 bases, and 18 bases had no gene match. CDR3 residues: CASSGSTGGLPLGEQFF. The DNA for the CDR3 is TGTGCCAGCAGCGGGAGTACAGGGGGGCTGCCGCTGGGTGAGCAGTTCTTC.

The rearrangement uses TRBV2 and TRBJ2-7, with D possibly being TRBD1 (6 bases). With 1 base removed from V and 3 bases from J, the gap between germline ends came to 13 bases. CDR1 and CDR2 (germline): SNHLY, FYNNEI. CDR3 length: 15 residues. The CDR3: CASSEGIRQVYEQYV. CDR3 DNA sequence: TGTGCCAGCAGTGAAGGTATACGACAGGTCTACGAGCAGTACGTC.

This clone was detected only once. The chain couples TRBV10-2 to TRBJ1-5; D might be TRBD1 (5 bases). Germline V CDR1 and CDR2: WSHSY, SAAADI. V was clipped by 5 bases and J by 2 bases, with 10 bases between them. This CDR3 has 14 amino acids. The CDR3 loop reads CASSLAGGNQPQHF. The CDR3 DNA sequence: TGCGCCAGCAGTCTCGCGGGGGGCAATCAGCCCCAGCATTTT.

The chain recombines TRBV6-5 with TRBJ2-7; D gene unclear. Germline-derived CDR1 and CDR2 are MNHEY and SVGAGI. With 8 bases removed from V and 0 bases from J, the gap between germline ends came to 14 bases. The CDR3 covers 14 residues. CDR3 protein: CASLRPGSSYEQYV. In DNA, the CDR3 is TGTGCCAGCCTGCGGCCCGGTAGCTCCTACGAGCAGTACGTC.

V gene TRBV28 combines with J gene TRBJ1-2; the D is unclear. CDR3 length: 14 amino acids. Germline V CDR1 and CDR2: MDHEN, SYDVKM. V dropped 0 bases and J dropped 4 bases, with 9 bases sitting between them. The CDR3 spells CASSLWAASYGYTF. The CDR3 bases are TGTGCCAGCAGTTTATGGGCAGCTTCCTATGGCTACACCTTC.

V is TRBV6-5 and J is TRBJ1-4; 7 bases are shared with TRBD1. The CDR3 spans 14 residues. CDR1 and CDR2 from the germline V gene are MNHEY and SVGAGI. Trimming at V came to 6 bases and at J to 7 bases, leaving 8 bases not matched to a gene. DNA for the CDR3: TGTGCCAGCAGCGTGACAGGGAAGAGTGAAAAACTGTTTTTT. Its protein product is CASSVTGKSEKLFF.